The clone carrying this T cell receptor (beta chain) was counted only a few times. The antigen is unknown. This sample was taken from a study of beta chain features in type 1 diabetes. Study-wide results and limits: In every one of the four CD4+ subsets, TCRB CDR3s were moderately but significantly shorter in Type 1 diabetes patients.

TCRB transcripts that were expressed got sequenced, as all of the isolated RNA had been reverse transcribed. An average of about 3.4 million reads was obtained for naive, central memory and regulatory T cell samples. Measured with immunoSEQ multiplex PCR; TCRdb has only the in-frame clones, and not every one. The sample contains a few hundred thousand clones, roughly 11% of which appear only once. Material: naive CD4+ T cells from blood. The clonotype originates from a man aged 25 to 40 with type 1 diabetes.

The CDR3 DNA follows: TGCGCCAGCAGCCAAGATGGGAGTCCCCGTGAGCAGTTCTTC. It codes for CASSQDGSPREQFF. V is TRBV4-3 and J is TRBJ2-1, with D possibly TRBD2 on 5 matching bases. The V end was cut by 0 bases, the J end by 9 bases, with 12 bases between. Germline CDR1 LGHNA, CDR2 YSLEER. This CDR3 has 14 residues.